This record concerns one T cell receptor (beta chain) sequence. Its specificity is unknown. The data derive from a study of cytomegalovirus exposure and HLA in healthy donors. Study results and caveats: In a later analysis, HLA-associated TCR beta chains were more clonally expanded than equally common others. In vitro confirmation showed three CMV-associated chains to be CMV antigen specific. Available immune exposure information was restricted to CMV serostatus only. Cytomegalovirus association was assigned to around 150 TCR beta chains.

CDR1 is SGHTA, CDR2 FQGNSA, per germline. V was shortened by 3 bases and J by 6 bases, with 12 bases between the two germline ends. This CDR3 comprises 13 residues. Vbeta (60) and Jbeta (13) primers were used in the PCR. Produced via immunoSEQ multiplex PCR; TCRdb's table is partial and in-frame only. The sample has around 110,000 clones; around 75% are singletons. This TCR came from a woman aged 25 to 39 in good health and CMV-seronegative. The rearrangement joins TRBV7-2 to TRBJ2-7; D is ambiguous. The sequenced sample consisted of PBMCs. DNA for the CDR3: TGTGCCAGCAGCTTCCCTATCTACTCCGAGCAGTACTTC. It encodes CASSFPIYSEQYF.